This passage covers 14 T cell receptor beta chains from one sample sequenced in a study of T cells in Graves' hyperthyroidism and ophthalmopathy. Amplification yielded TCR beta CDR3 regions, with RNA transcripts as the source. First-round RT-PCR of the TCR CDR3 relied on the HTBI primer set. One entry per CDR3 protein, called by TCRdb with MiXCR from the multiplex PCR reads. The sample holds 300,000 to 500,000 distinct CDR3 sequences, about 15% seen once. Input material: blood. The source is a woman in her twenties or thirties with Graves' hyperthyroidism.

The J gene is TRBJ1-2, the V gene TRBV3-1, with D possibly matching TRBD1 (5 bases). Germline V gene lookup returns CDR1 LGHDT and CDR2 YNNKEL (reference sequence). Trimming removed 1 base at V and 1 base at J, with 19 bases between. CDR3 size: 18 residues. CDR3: CASSQVRDGEIFNYGYTF. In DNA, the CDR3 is TGTGCCAGCAGCCAAGTCAGGGACGGAGAAATTTTTAACTATGGCTACACCTTC.

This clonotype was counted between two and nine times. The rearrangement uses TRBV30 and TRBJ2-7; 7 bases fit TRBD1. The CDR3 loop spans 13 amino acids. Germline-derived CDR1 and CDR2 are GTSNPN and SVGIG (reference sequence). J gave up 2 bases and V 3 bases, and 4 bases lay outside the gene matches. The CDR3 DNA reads TGTGCCTGGAGGCAGGGGGTCCCCTACGAGCAGTACTTC. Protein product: CAWRQGVPYEQYF.

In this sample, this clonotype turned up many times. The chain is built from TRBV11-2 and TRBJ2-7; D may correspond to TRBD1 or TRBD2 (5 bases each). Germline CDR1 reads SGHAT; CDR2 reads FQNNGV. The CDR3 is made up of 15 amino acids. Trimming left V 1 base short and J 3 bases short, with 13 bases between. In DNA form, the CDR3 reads TGTGCCAGCAGCTTAGGAGGGGTGGTTGACTACGAGCAGTACTTC. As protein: CASSLGGVVDYEQYF. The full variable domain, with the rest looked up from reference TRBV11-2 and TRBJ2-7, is EAGVAQSPRYKIIEKRQSVAFWCNPISGHATLYWYQQILGQGPKLLIQFQNNGVVDDSQLPKDRFSAERLKGVDSTLKIQPAKLEDSAVYLCASSLGGVVDYEQYFGPGTRLTVT.

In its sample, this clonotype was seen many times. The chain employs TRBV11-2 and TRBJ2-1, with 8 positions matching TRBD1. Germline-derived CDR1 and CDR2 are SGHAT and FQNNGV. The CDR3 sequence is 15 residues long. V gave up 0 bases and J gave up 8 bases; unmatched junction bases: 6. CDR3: CASSLDQGARDEQFF. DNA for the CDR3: TGTGCCAGCAGCTTAGATCAGGGGGCGCGCGATGAGCAGTTCTTC.

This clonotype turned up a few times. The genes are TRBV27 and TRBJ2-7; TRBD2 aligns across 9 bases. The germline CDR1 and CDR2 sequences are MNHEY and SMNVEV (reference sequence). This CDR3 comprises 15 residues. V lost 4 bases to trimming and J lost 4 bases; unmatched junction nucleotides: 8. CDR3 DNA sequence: TGTGCCAGCAGTTATGCTAGCGGGAAGGAGTACGAGCAGTACTTC. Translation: CASSYASGKEYEQYF.

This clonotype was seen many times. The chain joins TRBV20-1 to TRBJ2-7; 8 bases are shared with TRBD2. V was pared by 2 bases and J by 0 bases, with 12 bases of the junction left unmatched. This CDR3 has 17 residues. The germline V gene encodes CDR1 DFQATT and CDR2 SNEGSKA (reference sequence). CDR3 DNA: TGCAGTGCTAGAAGACCTCCGACTAGCGCTGACTCCTACGAGCAGTACTTC. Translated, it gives CSARRPPTSADSYEQYF.

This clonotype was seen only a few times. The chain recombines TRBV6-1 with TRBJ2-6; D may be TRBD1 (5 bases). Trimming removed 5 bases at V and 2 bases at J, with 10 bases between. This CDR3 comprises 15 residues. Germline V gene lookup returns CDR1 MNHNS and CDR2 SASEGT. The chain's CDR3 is CASSTRAAGANVLTF. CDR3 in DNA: TGTGCCAGCAGTACCAGGGCGGCTGGGGCCAACGTCCTGACTTTC.

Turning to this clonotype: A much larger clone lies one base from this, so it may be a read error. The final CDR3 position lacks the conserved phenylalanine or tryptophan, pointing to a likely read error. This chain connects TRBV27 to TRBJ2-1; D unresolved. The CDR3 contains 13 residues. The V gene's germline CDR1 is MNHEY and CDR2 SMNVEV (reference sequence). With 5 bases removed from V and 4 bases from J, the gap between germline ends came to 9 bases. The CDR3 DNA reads TGTGCCAGCAGTACGGCAATGTACAATGAGCAGTTCCTC. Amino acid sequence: CASSTAMYNEQFL.

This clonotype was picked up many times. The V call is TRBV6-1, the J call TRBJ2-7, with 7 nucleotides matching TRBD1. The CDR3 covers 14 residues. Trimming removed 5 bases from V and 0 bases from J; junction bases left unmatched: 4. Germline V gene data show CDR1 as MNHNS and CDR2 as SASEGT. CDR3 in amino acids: CASSRQGNSYEQYF. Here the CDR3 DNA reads TGTGCCAGCAGTCGACAGGGCAACTCCTACGAGCAGTACTTC.

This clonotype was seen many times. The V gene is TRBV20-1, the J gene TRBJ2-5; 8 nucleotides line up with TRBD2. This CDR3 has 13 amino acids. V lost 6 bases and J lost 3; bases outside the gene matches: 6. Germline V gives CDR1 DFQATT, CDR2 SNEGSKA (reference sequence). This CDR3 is CSAPLADKETQYF. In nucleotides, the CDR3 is TGCAGTGCCCCACTAGCGGATAAAGAGACCCAGTACTTC.

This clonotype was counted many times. The CDR3 loop is CASSLEFNQPQHF. In nucleotides, the CDR3 is TGTGCCAGCAGCTTAGAGTTCAATCAGCCCCAGCATTTT. The rearrangement joins TRBV11-2 to TRBJ1-5; D is undetermined. Germline values: CDR1 SGHAT, CDR2 FQNNGV. The CDR3 is made up of 13 amino acids. Deletions cut 0 bases from V and 3 bases from J, with 3 bases between. Combining the CDR3 with reference TRBV11-2 and TRBJ1-5 gives the whole variable domain EAGVAQSPRYKIIEKRQSVAFWCNPISGHATLYWYQQILGQGPKLLIQFQNNGVVDDSQLPKDRFSAERLKGVDSTLKIQPAKLEDSAVYLCASSLEFNQPQHFGDGTRLSIL.

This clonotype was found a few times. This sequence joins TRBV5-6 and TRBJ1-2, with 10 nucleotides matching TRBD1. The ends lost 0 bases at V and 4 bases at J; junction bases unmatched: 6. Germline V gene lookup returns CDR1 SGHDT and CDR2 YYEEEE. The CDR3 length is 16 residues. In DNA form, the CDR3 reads TGTGCCAGCAGCTTGGATGGGACAGGGGCCTTCTATGGCTACACCTTC. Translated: CASSLDGTGAFYGYTF.

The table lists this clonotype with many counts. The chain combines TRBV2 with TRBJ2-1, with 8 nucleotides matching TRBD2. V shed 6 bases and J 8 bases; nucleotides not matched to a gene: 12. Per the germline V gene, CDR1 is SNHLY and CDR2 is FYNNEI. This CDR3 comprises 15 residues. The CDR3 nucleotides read TGTGCCAGCAGCTCACTAGTTGAAGCGGGGGATGAGCAGTTCTTC. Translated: CASSSLVEAGDEQFF.

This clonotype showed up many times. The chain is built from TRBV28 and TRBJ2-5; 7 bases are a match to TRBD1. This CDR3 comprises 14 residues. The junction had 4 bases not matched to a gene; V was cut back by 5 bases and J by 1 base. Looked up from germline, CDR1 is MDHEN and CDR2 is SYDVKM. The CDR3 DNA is TGTGCCAGCAGTAGGACAGGCGCCCAAGAGACCCAGTACTTC. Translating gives CASSRTGAQETQYF.